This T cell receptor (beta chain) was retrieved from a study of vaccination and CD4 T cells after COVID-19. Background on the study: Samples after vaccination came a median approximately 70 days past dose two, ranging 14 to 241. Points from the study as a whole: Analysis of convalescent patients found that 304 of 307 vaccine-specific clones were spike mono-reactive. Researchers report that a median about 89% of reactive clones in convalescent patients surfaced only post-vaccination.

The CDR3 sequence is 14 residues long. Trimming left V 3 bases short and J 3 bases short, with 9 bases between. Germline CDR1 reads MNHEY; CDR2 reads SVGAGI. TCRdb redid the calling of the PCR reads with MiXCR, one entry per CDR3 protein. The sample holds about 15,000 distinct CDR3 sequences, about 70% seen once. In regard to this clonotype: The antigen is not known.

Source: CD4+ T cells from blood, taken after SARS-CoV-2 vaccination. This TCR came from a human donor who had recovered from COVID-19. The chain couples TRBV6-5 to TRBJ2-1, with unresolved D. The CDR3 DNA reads TGTGCCAGCAGTTATGGTGGGATCTACAATGAGCAGTTCTTC. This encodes CASSYGGIYNEQFF.